This T cell receptor beta chain is from a study of early T cells in non-severe SARS-CoV-2 infection. About the study: Sequencing was performed on bulk RNA from unsorted whole blood, leaving chains unpaired.

One entry per CDR3 protein, called by TCRdb with MiXCR from the 5' RACE reads. Of under 60,000 distinct CDR3 sequences in the sample, approximately 8% were seen once. The CDR3 totals 12 residues. The germline V gene has CDR1 SGHAT and CDR2 FQNNGV. V was clipped by 3 bases and J by 14 bases; unmatched bases: 5. The sample in question was whole blood, obtained at baseline. The gene calls are TRBV11-2 and TRBJ1-4; TRBD1 aligns across 8 bases. This TCR was sampled from an adult who was a healthcare worker with PCR-confirmed SARS-CoV-2 infection or an uninfected control (not recorded which). CDR3 in amino acids: CASSLDRVGLFF. For the CDR3, the DNA is TGTGCCAGCAGCTTGGACAGGGTTGGGCTGTTTTTT. Using reference TRBV11-2 and TRBJ1-4 for the parts outside the CDR3, the full variable domain is EAGVAQSPRYKIIEKRQSVAFWCNPISGHATLYWYQQILGQGPKLLIQFQNNGVVDDSQLPKDRFSAERLKGVDSTLKIQPAKLEDSAVYLCASSLDRVGLFFGSGTQLSVL.